The 29 T cell receptor beta chains below were found in one sample sequenced in a study of blood T cell repertoires in COVID-19 (dated by TCRdb to 2020 to 2022). Receptors were amplified or captured by the immunoSEQ multiplex PCR assay. TCRdb mirrors the immuneACCESS table, restricted to in-frame sequences. Some clones are absent from its copies; in checked studies, under half trace to an unresolved V gene, and the reason for the others is unknown. In all, the sample holds about 360,000 clones, and roughly 86% of those were seen once. Of the sample, approximately 1.2% is held by the ten largest clones. Sequencing was carried out using PBMCs or T cells enriched from blood (not recorded which). These receptors all come from a man in his thirties or forties who had recovered from COVID-19.

This chain links TRBV10-2 with TRBJ1-5; a weak D match, TRBD1 (6 bases). Germline V gene sequence: CDR1 WSHSY, CDR2 SAAADI. Trimming removed 2 bases from V and 9 bases from J, with 14 bases in between. The CDR3 is 14 residues long. CDR3 region: CASSEVGGRWPQHF. The CDR3 coding sequence is TGCGCCAGCAGTGAGGTAGGGGGTAGGTGGCCCCAGCATTTT.

The rearrangement joins TRBV10-3 to TRBJ2-7; 8 positions agree with TRBD1. The trim removed 6 bases at V and 2 bases at J, leaving 6 bases unmatched. The V gene's germline CDR1 is ENHRY and CDR2 SYGVKD. The CDR3 extends over 14 amino acids. CDR3 amino acids: CAISPGTGTYEQYF. The CDR3 DNA reads as TGTGCCATCAGCCCCGGGACAGGTACCTACGAGCAGTACTTC.

This chain uses TRBV6-1 with TRBJ1-2; the D gene is possibly TRBD1 (5 bases). Germline lookup yields CDR1 MNHNS and CDR2 SASEGT. The CDR3 consists of 15 residues. Trimming left V 2 bases short and J 2 bases short, with 12 bases between. This CDR3 reads CASSEIGGLNYGYTF. In nucleotides, the CDR3 is TGTGCCAGCAGTGAAATCGGGGGGTTGAACTATGGCTACACCTTC.

The chain combines TRBV15 with TRBJ2-5, with TRBD2 matching over 7 bases. V lost 0 bases and J lost 5; bases outside the gene matches: 6. Germline V lookup: CDR1 LNHNV, CDR2 YYDKDF (reference sequence). This CDR3 region has 15 residues. For the CDR3, the DNA is TGTGCCACCAGCAGAGACCCCTGGGAGGGTGAGACCCAGTACTTC. Its protein is CATSRDPWEGETQYF.

The rearrangement uses TRBV3-1 (or the pseudogene TRBV3-2) and TRBJ1-1, with 10 bases identical to TRBD1. This CDR3 has 17 amino acids. In germline, CDR1 is LGHDT, CDR2 YNNKEL (reference sequence). Germline trimming cut 1 base from V and 8 bases from J; bases unmatched to any gene: 13. The CDR3 reads CASSQVPVTGTGVEAFF. The CDR3 DNA reads as TGTGCCAGCAGCCAAGTACCGGTCACCGGGACAGGGGTCGAAGCTTTCTTT.

This chain connects TRBV6-4 to TRBJ1-1; D is uncertain. From germline, CDR1 is MRHNA and CDR2 SNTAGT. V was shortened by 5 bases and J by 1 base, with 11 bases between the two germline ends. The CDR3 sequence is 14 residues long. CDR3 nucleotides: TGTGCCAGCAGTCCGAGCCCGGGGAACACTGAAGCTTTCTTT. Its translation is CASSPSPGNTEAFF.

The chain combines TRBV25-1 with TRBJ1-5; possibly TRBD1 for D (6 bases). In germline, CDR1 is MGHDK, CDR2 SYGVNS. The V gene lost 8 bases and the J gene lost 5 bases, with 16 bases spanning the gap. The CDR3 loop spans 14 amino acids. CDR3 coding DNA: TGTGCCAGCGGTACCTACAGGGCCGATCAGCCCCAGCATTTT. It translates to CASGTYRADQPQHF.

The chain links TRBV4-1 to TRBJ2-4; the D gene is possibly TRBD1 (6 bases). CDR1 and CDR2 (germline): MGHRA, YSYEKL. The CDR3 loop spans 17 amino acids. V lost 0 bases to trimming and J lost 12 bases, with 24 bases between them. The CDR3 reads CASSQDFLPLQGLHQYF. In DNA form, the CDR3 reads TGCGCCAGCAGCCAAGATTTCCTGCCTCTACAGGGTCTTCATCAGTACTTC.

The CDR3 DNA follows: TGTGCCAGCAGCCTTAGGGGGCGCGACGAAAAACTGTTTTTT. It specifies CASSLRGRDEKLFF. The V call is TRBV6-5, the J call TRBJ1-4; 7 bases map to TRBD1. CDR3 length equals 14 residues. Germline V CDR1 and CDR2: MNHEY, SVGAGI. V was pared by 6 bases and J by 8 bases, with 9 bases of the junction left unmatched.

The chain has TRBV7-8 and TRBJ2-7, with 10 bases aligning to TRBD2. Trimming at V came to 8 bases and at J to 0 bases, leaving 10 bases not matched to a gene. Germline assignment: CDR1 SGHVS and CDR2 FQNEAQ. There are 16 residues in the CDR3. The CDR3, as DNA: TGTGCCAGCCATCTAGCGGGGGTCTCCAGCTCCTACGAGCAGTACTTC. This codes for CASHLAGVSSSYEQYF. Full variable domain (outside the CDR3, taken from reference TRBV7-8 and TRBJ2-7): GAGVSQSPRYKVAKRGQDVALRCDPISGHVSLFWYQQALGQGPEFLTYFQNEAQLDKSGLPSDRFFAERPEGSVSTLKIQRTQQEDSAVYLCASHLAGVSSSYEQYFGPGTRLTVT.

V gene TRBV6-2 or TRBV6-3 combines with J gene TRBJ2-3; a weak D match, TRBD2 (5 bases). This CDR3 is built from 15 residues. The germline gives CDR1 MNHEY, CDR2 SVGEGT. V lost 4 bases and J lost 1, with 12 bases in between. The CDR3 coding sequence is TGTGCCAGCAGTTCCGGTCCCGGGGGCACAGATACGCAGTATTTT. Amino acids: CASSSGPGGTDTQYF.

This clone was detected only once. The chain carries TRBV6-5 and TRBJ2-7; no definite D call. V lost 6 bases, J lost 7 bases, and 19 bases lay in between. This CDR3 spans 14 amino acids. The germline CDR1 and CDR2 sequences are MNHEY and SVGAGI. This CDR3 reads CASSPAGGASEQYF. CDR3 nucleotides: TGTGCCAGCAGCCCAGCCGGTGGAGCGTCGGAGCAGTACTTC.

The J gene is TRBJ1-4, the V gene TRBV5-6; no clear D. The V and J ends lost 5 bases and 0 bases respectively, with 11 bases between them. The CDR3 runs to 15 residues. Germline CDR1 reads SGHDT; CDR2 reads YYEEEE. The CDR3 spells CASSLLLATNEKLFF. Written as DNA, the CDR3 is TGTGCCAGCAGTTTATTACTTGCAACTAATGAAAAACTGTTTTTT. The full variable domain, with the rest looked up from reference TRBV5-6 and TRBJ1-4, is DAGVTQSPTHLIKTRGQQVTLRCSPKSGHDTVSWYQQALGQGPQFIFQYYEEEERQRGNFPDRFSGHQFPNYSSELNVNALLLGDSALYLCASSLLLATNEKLFFGSGTQLSVL.

The rearrangement joins TRBV28 to TRBJ1-1, with D possibly matching TRBD1 (5 bases). The germline CDR1 and CDR2 sequences are MDHEN and SYDVKM. The ends were cut back, 2 bases at V and 6 bases at J, with 13 bases in the middle. This CDR3 is 14 amino acids long. As DNA, the CDR3 is TGTGCCAGCAGTTTAGGGGCCCCGAGTTCTGAAGCTTTCTTT. Its translation is CASSLGAPSSEAFF.

This clone was seen only a few times. V usage is TRBV5-6 and J usage is TRBJ1-3; D ambiguous. Germline V gene lookup returns CDR1 SGHDT and CDR2 YYEEEE. This CDR3 region has 12 residues. V shed 0 bases and J shed 8 bases, with 6 bases lying between them. The CDR3 here is CASSLGGDTIYF. CDR3 bases: TGTGCCAGCAGCTTGGGCGGGGACACCATATATTTT.

This clone is a singleton in its sample. V and J are TRBV30 and TRBJ1-4, with D possibly being TRBD1 (5 bases). Germline CDR1 reads GTSNPN; CDR2 reads SVGIG (reference sequence). With 4 bases removed from V and 2 bases from J, the gap between germline ends came to 14 bases. This CDR3 spans 15 amino acids. DNA for the CDR3: TGTGCCTGGACCAAGGGAGGGGAGACTAATGAAAAACTGTTTTTT. It yields the protein CAWTKGGETNEKLFF.

V and J are TRBV10-2 and TRBJ1-2; 10 bases are shared with TRBD1. Unmatched junction bases numbered 7, after V lost 3 bases and J lost 6 bases. Germline CDR1 WSHSY, CDR2 SAAADI. This CDR3 is 15 amino acids long. The CDR3 sequence is CASSDGRDRGDGYTF. CDR3 nucleotides: TGCGCCAGCAGTGATGGTCGGGACAGGGGAGATGGCTACACCTTC.

This clone showed up just once. This CDR3 reads CASSQVGLAGETQYF. In DNA, the CDR3 is TGTGCCAGCAGCCAAGTCGGACTAGCGGGGGAGACCCAGTACTTC. V gene TRBV14 combines with J gene TRBJ2-5, with 12 bases that match TRBD2. Germline V gene sequence: CDR1 SGHDN, CDR2 FVKESK. With 1 base clipped from V and 5 bases from J, the junction kept 2 bases outside the gene matches. The CDR3 runs to 15 residues. The full variable domain, rest sourced from reference TRBV14 and TRBJ2-5, is EAGVTQFPSHSVIEKGQTVTLRCDPISGHDNLYWYRRVMGKEIKFLLHFVKESKQDESGMPNNRFLAERTGGTYSTLKVQPAELEDSGVYFCASSQVGLAGETQYFGPGTRLLVL.

The chain employs TRBV10-3 and TRBJ2-5, with 8 bases that match TRBD1. V trimming: 2 bases; J trimming: 2 bases; junction bases outside the gene matches: 4. This CDR3 is built from 15 residues. Germline loops: CDR1 ENHRY, CDR2 SYGVKD. CDR3 loop: CAISELWTGQETQYF. The CDR3 DNA follows: TGTGCCATCAGTGAGCTGTGGACAGGGCAAGAGACCCAGTACTTC.

The chain joins TRBV7-6 to TRBJ2-5; 13 positions agree with TRBD2. V trimming: 4 bases; J trimming: 2 bases; junction bases outside the gene matches: 10. The CDR3 has 18 residues. Germline V gene sequence: CDR1 SGHVS, CDR2 FNYEAQ. CDR3 sequence: CASSSLIGGLAGQETQYF. CDR3 in DNA: TGTGCCAGCAGCTCTCTCATAGGGGGACTAGCGGGGCAAGAGACCCAGTACTTC. Filled out from reference TRBV7-6 and TRBJ2-5, the complete variable domain reads GAGVSQSPRYKVTKRGQDVALRCDPISGHVSLYWYRQALGQGPEFLTYFNYEAQQDKSGLPNDRFSAERPEGSISTLTIQRTEQRDSAMYRCASSSLIGGLAGQETQYFGPGTRLLVL.

The rearrangement links TRBV19 to TRBJ2-7; D not resolved. Trimming left V 6 bases short and J 5 bases short, with 17 bases between. Germline V gene sequence: CDR1 LNHDA, CDR2 SQIVND (reference sequence). This CDR3 spans 14 amino acids. CDR3 protein: CASSTRWMVHEQYF. The CDR3 DNA reads as TGTGCCAGTAGCACCAGGTGGATGGTCCACGAGCAGTACTTC.

This clone showed up just once. The chain recombines TRBV7-9 with TRBJ1-1; D might be TRBD1 (5 bases). The CDR3 runs 14 residues. Trimming removed 5 bases from V and 0 bases from J, with 10 bases in between. CDR1 SEHNR and CDR2 FQNEAQ come from the germline V gene (reference sequence). The CDR3 DNA reads TGTGCCAGCAGCCCGGGGACTTTGAACACTGAAGCTTTCTTT. Translation gives CASSPGTLNTEAFF.

CDR3 coding DNA: TGTGCCTGGGATCGAGGTGGCTACACCTTC. Amino acid sequence: CAWDRGGYTF. This chain uses TRBV30 with TRBJ1-2; D remains ambiguous. CDR1 is GTSNPN and CDR2 is SVGIG in the germline V gene (reference sequence). V was shortened by 5 bases and J by 7 bases, with 8 bases between the two germline ends. This CDR3 has 10 amino acids. The full variable domain, with the rest looked up from reference TRBV30 and TRBJ1-2, is SQTIHQWPATLVQPVGSPLSLECTVEGTSNPNLYWYRQAAGRGLQLLFYSVGIGQISSEVPQNLSASRPQDRQFILSSKKLLLSDSGFYLCAWDRGGYTFGSGTRLTVV.

The CDR3 spells CASSPATTGETQYF. The CDR3 DNA sequence: TGTGCCAGCAGCCCGGCGACGACGGGGGAGACCCAGTACTTC. This chain joins TRBV7-9 and TRBJ2-5, with D maybe TRBD2 (5 bases). The CDR3 runs to 14 residues. Germline V lookup: CDR1 SEHNR, CDR2 FQNEAQ (reference sequence). V was shortened by 5 bases and J by 5 bases, with 15 bases between the two germline ends. Based on the CDR3 plus reference TRBV7-9 and TRBJ2-5, the full variable domain is DTGVSQNPRHKITKRGQNVTFRCDPISEHNRLYWYRQTLGQGPEFLTYFQNEAQLEKSRLLSDRFSAERPKGSFSTLEIQRTEQGDSAMYLCASSPATTGETQYFGPGTRLLVL.

The CDR3 DNA reads as TGTGCCAGCAGCGTTCAGGGGCCCTATGGCTACACCTTC. Translating it yields CASSVQGPYGYTF. The chain joins TRBV12-3 or TRBV12-4 to TRBJ1-2, with D possibly matching TRBD1 (6 bases). This CDR3 is built from 13 residues. Trimming left V 6 bases short and J 4 bases short, with 12 bases between.

V and J are TRBV6-5 and TRBJ1-1; 7 positions match TRBD1. CDR3 length: 13 amino acids. V trimming: 3 bases; J trimming: 5 bases; junction bases outside the gene matches: 3. Per the germline V gene, CDR1 is MNHEY and CDR2 is SVGAGI. The CDR3 DNA sequence: TGTGCCAGCAGTTATGACAGGGATACTGAAGCTTTCTTT. This translates into CASSYDRDTEAFF.

Here the CDR3 reads CAKTPRGSEETNEKLFF. The CDR3 nucleotides read TGTGCCAAAACTCCCAGGGGGAGTGAAGAGACTAATGAAAAACTGTTTTTT. The rearrangement links TRBV21-1 to TRBJ1-4; the table gives TRBD1 as D, unverified against the DNA. TRBV21-1 is tagged as a pseudogene. This CDR3 has 17 amino acids.

CDR3: CASSPRGVFGTDTQYF. The CDR3 bases are TGCGCCAGCAGCCCACGGGGGGTATTTGGCACAGATACGCAGTATTTT. This chain uses TRBV4-3 with TRBJ2-3; 7 bases are shared with TRBD2. After removal of 4 bases from V and 1 base from J, the junction contained 8 bases not matched to a gene. Germline V gene lookup returns CDR1 LGHNA and CDR2 YSLEER. This CDR3 spans 16 amino acids.

The chain employs TRBV10-3 and TRBJ1-1, with D possibly being TRBD1 (6 bases). CDR3 length: 18 residues. V was trimmed by 2 bases and J by 4 bases, leaving 23 bases between them. Germline V CDR1 and CDR2: ENHRY, SYGVKD. CDR3 sequence reads: CAISEPRLTGFKATEAFF. DNA for the CDR3: TGTGCCATCAGTGAGCCTCGCCTGACAGGTTTCAAGGCCACTGAAGCTTTCTTT.